The 28 T cell receptor beta chains below come from one sample, sequenced in a study of blood T cell repertoires in COVID-19. Sequencing used immunoSEQ multiplex PCR; TCRdb keeps in-frame clones, though not all of them. The repertoire holds about 300,000 clones, more than 80% seen once, with about 6% in the top ten. The sequenced sample consisted of peripheral blood. The source of these receptors is a man between 18 and 35 years old who had recovered from COVID-19.

The chain couples TRBV6-2 or TRBV6-3 to TRBJ1-5; D is unresolved. This CDR3 region has 16 residues. V was trimmed by 6 bases and J by 4 bases, leaving 19 bases between them. In germline, CDR1 is MNHEY, CDR2 SVGEGT. CDR3 sequence reads: CASSLPSGNLNQPQHF. CDR3 DNA: TGTGCCAGCAGCCTCCCTTCAGGAAATCTGAATCAGCCCCAGCATTTT.

J is TRBJ2-5 and V is TRBV5-1, with 7 positions matching TRBD1. Germline V CDR1 and CDR2: SGHRS, YFSETQ. V lost 0 bases, J lost 2 bases, and 4 bases stayed unmatched. The CDR3 is 15 amino acids. CDR3 residues: CASSLDTGVQETQYF. CDR3 bases: TGCGCCAGCAGCTTGGATACAGGGGTTCAAGAGACCCAGTACTTC.

The rearrangement uses TRBV5-8 and TRBJ2-7; 7 nucleotides agree with TRBD1. The CDR3 sequence is 18 residues long. V trimming: 5 bases; J trimming: 6 bases; junction bases outside the gene matches: 23. Germline values: CDR1 SGHTS, CDR2 YDEGEE. The CDR3 loop is CASSRLRDSLNLTPEQYF. CDR3 in DNA: TGTGCCAGCAGTCGTCTCCGGGACAGCCTTAATTTGACTCCCGAGCAGTACTTC.

In its sample, this clone was seen a few times. V is TRBV18 and J is TRBJ1-3, with D tentatively TRBD1 (5 bases). Germline CDR1 KGHSH, CDR2 LQKENI. The CDR3 runs 16 residues. Trimming pared 3 bases from V and 0 bases from J, leaving 12 bases between. The CDR3, as DNA: TGTGCCAGCTCACCTCCCCGAACAGGCTCTGGAAACACCATATATTTT. Its protein product is CASSPPRTGSGNTIYF.

The chain uses TRBV4-2 and TRBJ1-4, with D possibly matching TRBD1 (6 bases). CDR3 size: 14 residues. Germline V gene lookup returns CDR1 LGHNA and CDR2 YNFKEQ. Trimming removed 1 base at V and 5 bases at J, with 8 bases between. Here the CDR3 reads CASSQGQGNEKLFF. The CDR3 nucleotides read TGTGCCAGCAGCCAAGGCCAGGGGAATGAAAAACTGTTTTTT.

The chain combines TRBV3-1 (or the pseudogene TRBV3-2) with TRBJ1-4, with 9 nucleotides matching TRBD1. The junction had 15 bases not matched to a gene; V was cut back by 6 bases and J by 10 bases. Germline-derived CDR1 and CDR2 are LGHDT and YNNKEL (reference sequence). The CDR3 runs to 16 residues. The CDR3 DNA follows: TGTGCCAGCAGTCCTACCCCGGGACAGGGAAAAGGAAAACTGTTTTTT. It codes for CASSPTPGQGKGKLFF.

V gene TRBV13 combines with J gene TRBJ2-7, with a possible D match to TRBD2 (6 bases). This CDR3 has 17 residues. Per the germline V gene, CDR1 is PRHDT and CDR2 is FYEKMQ (reference sequence). Deletions cut 5 bases from V and 2 bases from J, with 22 bases between. The CDR3 loop reads CASSAQSSGVTTYEQYF. The CDR3 nucleotides read TGTGCCAGCAGCGCGCAATCTTCGGGGGTTACTACCTACGAGCAGTACTTC.

This chain connects TRBV6-5 to TRBJ2-1, with 8 bases that match TRBD1. Germline CDR1 reads MNHEY; CDR2 reads SVGAGI. CDR3 length equals 11 residues. Trimming took 10 bases from V and 6 from J; bases not matched to a gene: 2. CDR3 sequence reads: CATGQGNEQFF. The CDR3 DNA reads as TGTGCCACCGGACAGGGCAATGAGCAGTTCTTC.

This chain joins TRBV19 and TRBJ2-2; the D gene is possibly TRBD2 (6 bases). V was shortened by 5 bases and J by 4 bases, with 14 bases between the two germline ends. Per germline, CDR1 LNHDA and CDR2 SQIVND (reference sequence). The CDR3 runs 15 residues. The DNA for the CDR3 is TGTGCCAGTAGTCCTAGGGCGGGAAGCACCGGGGAGCTGTTTTTT. It is translated as CASSPRAGSTGELFF. The variable domain in full, with the rest retrieved from reference TRBV19 and TRBJ2-2, is DGGITQSPKYLFRKEGQNVTLSCEQNLNHDAMYWYRQDPGQGLRLIYYSQIVNDFQKGDIAEGYSVSREKKESFPLTVTSAQKNPTAFYLCASSPRAGSTGELFFGEGSRLTVL.

The rearrangement joins TRBV7-9 to TRBJ2-2; D unresolved. Trimming removed 2 bases at V and 7 bases at J, with 8 bases between. This CDR3 spans 13 amino acids. The germline V gene encodes CDR1 SEHNR and CDR2 FQNEAQ (reference sequence). The CDR3 spells CASSLTESGELFF. CDR3 bases: TGTGCCAGCAGCTTAACAGAGAGCGGGGAGCTGTTTTTT. The variable domain in full, with the rest retrieved from reference TRBV7-9 and TRBJ2-2, is DTGVSQNPRHKITKRGQNVTFRCDPISEHNRLYWYRQTLGQGPEFLTYFQNEAQLEKSRLLSDRFSAERPKGSFSTLEIQRTEQGDSAMYLCASSLTESGELFFGEGSRLTVL.

This sequence joins TRBV18 and TRBJ1-4; 7 bases are a match to TRBD1. The CDR3 is made up of 15 amino acids. Germline values: CDR1 KGHSH, CDR2 LQKENI. V lost 3 bases, J lost 4 bases, and 5 bases stayed unmatched. As DNA, the CDR3 is TGTGCCAGCTCACCCCCGGGACAGAGTAATGAAAAACTGTTTTTT. Its translation is CASSPPGQSNEKLFF.

This chain uses TRBV3-1 (or the pseudogene TRBV3-2) with TRBJ2-6; tentative D call: TRBD2 (5 bases). The CDR3 contains 16 residues. Germline loops: CDR1 LGHDT, CDR2 YNNKEL (reference sequence). Deletions cut 4 bases from V and 2 bases from J, with 12 bases between. The CDR3 loop is CASSLRAGPGANVLTF. DNA for the CDR3: TGTGCCAGCAGCCTCCGGGCGGGTCCTGGGGCCAACGTCCTGACTTTC.

V gene TRBV5-1 combines with J gene TRBJ1-1; TRBD1 aligns across 7 bases. There are 14 residues in the CDR3. Per the germline V gene, CDR1 is SGHRS and CDR2 is YFSETQ. With V trimmed by 1 base and J by 10 bases, 10 bases remained unmatched. CDR3 loop: CASSLRGQSLGAFF. The CDR3 DNA is TGCGCCAGCAGCTTGAGGGGACAGTCTTTAGGAGCTTTCTTT.

The CDR3 nucleotides are TGTGCCAGCAGCTTAGGGGGGCAAGGGAGCGAGCAGTACTTC. Translating gives CASSLGGQGSEQYF. The chain couples TRBV7-9 to TRBJ2-7, with a weak D call TRBD1 (6 bases). V was shortened by 1 base and J by 6 bases, with 13 bases between the two germline ends. The CDR3 consists of 14 residues. Looked up from germline, CDR1 is SEHNR and CDR2 is FQNEAQ (reference sequence). The variable domain in full, completed from reference TRBV7-9 and TRBJ2-7, reads DTGVSQNPRHKITKRGQNVTFRCDPISEHNRLYWYRQTLGQGPEFLTYFQNEAQLEKSRLLSDRFSAERPKGSFSTLEIQRTEQGDSAMYLCASSLGGQGSEQYFGPGTRLTVT.

V and J are TRBV7-8 and TRBJ2-7; TRBD2 is a possible D gene (6 bases). V was trimmed by 5 bases and J by 3 bases, leaving 14 bases between them. Germline CDR1 is SGHVS and CDR2 is FQNEAQ. This CDR3 has 14 amino acids. CDR3 loop: CASSPGGIGYEQYF. CDR3 coding DNA: TGTGCCAGCAGCCCCGGAGGGATTGGCTACGAGCAGTACTTC.

Only a few counts were recorded for this clone. The V and J genes are TRBV13 and TRBJ2-7, with 11 nucleotides matching TRBD2. The CDR3 covers 15 residues. CDR1 and CDR2 (germline): PRHDT, FYEKMQ (reference sequence). V trimming: 5 bases; J trimming: 3 bases; junction bases outside the gene matches: 6. The chain's CDR3 is CASSRRTSGYYEQYF. CDR3 nucleotide sequence: TGTGCCAGCAGCCGACGGACTAGCGGGTACTACGAGCAGTACTTC.

The genes are TRBV5-6 and TRBJ1-5; 11 positions match TRBD1. The CDR3 spans 15 residues. CDR1 SGHDT and CDR2 YYEEEE come from the germline V gene. The junction had 7 bases not matched to a gene; V was cut back by 4 bases and J by 7 bases. The CDR3 bases are TGTGCCAGCAGCCTAGGGACAGGGGGTCGACAGCCCCAGCATTTT. This translates into CASSLGTGGRQPQHF.

This clone was recorded a few times. V and J are TRBV5-6 and TRBJ1-1; TRBD1 matches at 8 bases. The germline CDR1 and CDR2 sequences are SGHDT and YYEEEE. Trimming took 0 bases from V and 1 from J; bases not matched to a gene: 2. The CDR3 sequence is 15 residues long. The CDR3 sequence: CASSLAGGGNTEAFF. CDR3 DNA: TGTGCCAGCAGCTTGGCAGGGGGCGGGAACACTGAAGCTTTCTTT.

The rearrangement uses TRBV19 and TRBJ2-7; 8 bases line up with TRBD2. This CDR3 has 16 amino acids. Germline values: CDR1 LNHDA, CDR2 SQIVND (reference sequence). V dropped 2 bases and J dropped 4; count of bases not matched to a gene: 10. CDR3 nucleotides: TGTGCCAGTAGTATAACAGGACTAGCTGGCGGGTACGAGCAGTACTTC. Translated: CASSITGLAGGYEQYF.

This clone was counted between two and nine times. The chain joins TRBV27 to TRBJ2-7; TRBD2 agrees at 9 bases. The CDR3 is 15 residues long. V gave up 5 bases and J gave up 7 bases; unmatched junction bases: 12. Germline-derived CDR1 and CDR2 are MNHEY and SMNVEV (reference sequence). This CDR3 reads CASSSPGTSLVEQYF. In DNA form, the CDR3 reads TGTGCCAGCAGTAGCCCCGGGACTAGCTTGGTAGAGCAGTACTTC.

The chain uses TRBV6-5 and TRBJ2-5, with 11 bases aligning to TRBD1. Looked up from germline, CDR1 is MNHEY and CDR2 is SVGAGI. With V trimmed by 0 bases and J by 4 bases, 4 bases remained unmatched. CDR3 length equals 16 residues. The CDR3 DNA is TGTGCCAGCAGTTACTCGGGGACAGGGGGGGGAGAGACCCAGTACTTC. Translating gives CASSYSGTGGGETQYF.

This chain connects TRBV2 to TRBJ1-1, with 8 nucleotides matching TRBD1. V was pared by 4 bases and J by 6 bases, with 10 bases of the junction left unmatched. The CDR3 is 15 residues long. Germline V CDR1 and CDR2: SNHLY, FYNNEI. The CDR3 coding sequence is TGTGCCAGCAGTGCCCCCCAGGGACAGGTCGCTGAAGCTTTCTTT. Its translation is CASSAPQGQVAEAFF.

The rearrangement joins TRBV7-2 to TRBJ2-1; D remains ambiguous. Germline assignment: CDR1 SGHTA and CDR2 FQGNSA. The CDR3 totals 14 residues. The ends were cut back, 3 bases at V and 9 bases at J, with 15 bases in the middle. CDR3 loop: CASSFSETRVEQFF. CDR3 bases: TGTGCCAGCAGCTTTTCCGAGACAAGAGTTGAGCAGTTCTTC.

This clone has only one observation. CDR3 DNA: TGTGCCAGCAGTTGGCGGGTTCATCAGCCCCAGCATTTT. This encodes CASSWRVHQPQHF. The rearrangement joins TRBV6-5 to TRBJ1-5; D uncertain. Germline CDR1 is MNHEY and CDR2 is SVGAGI. The CDR3 runs to 13 residues. V was shortened by 4 bases and J by 5 bases, with 9 bases between the two germline ends.

This clone was found once. This chain joins TRBV6-5 and TRBJ1-1; 7 nucleotides align to TRBD1. This CDR3 has 15 amino acids. CDR1 is MNHEY, CDR2 SVGAGI, per germline. The J segment lost 3 bases and the V segment lost 4 bases, leaving 8 bases of the junction unmatched. The CDR3 spells CASSFMDRPYTEAFF. CDR3 DNA sequence: TGTGCCAGCAGTTTCATGGACAGGCCATACACTGAAGCTTTCTTT.

This chain joins TRBV7-9 and TRBJ2-3; maybe TRBD2 (5 bases). Germline assignment: CDR1 SEHNR and CDR2 FQNEAQ (reference sequence). This CDR3 comprises 17 residues. The V gene lost 2 bases and the J gene lost 1 base, with 16 bases spanning the gap. CDR3 region: CASSLLPSPFGTDTQYF. The CDR3, as DNA: TGTGCCAGCAGCTTACTCCCTAGCCCTTTCGGCACAGATACGCAGTATTTT.

The chain employs TRBV5-1 and TRBJ2-5; TRBD2 matches 12 bases. The V segment lost 4 bases and the J segment 5 bases; nucleotides outside the gene matches: 6. CDR1 and CDR2 (germline): SGHRS, YFSETQ. This CDR3 contains 15 residues. CDR3 residues: CASSTTGTSGETQYF. The CDR3 DNA is TGCGCCAGCAGCACCACCGGGACTAGCGGGGAGACCCAGTACTTC. Supplemented by reference TRBV5-1 and TRBJ2-5, the full variable domain reads KAGVTQTPRYLIKTRGQQVTLSCSPISGHRSVSWYQQTPGQGLQFLFEYFSETQRNKGNFPGRFSGRQFSNSRSEMNVSTLELGDSALYLCASSTTGTSGETQYFGPGTRLLVL.

This CDR3 is CASSSLDREAGDTQYF. The CDR3 bases are TGTGCCAGCAGCTCACTTGACAGGGAGGCAGGGGATACGCAGTATTTT. The rearrangement links TRBV2 to TRBJ2-3; perhaps TRBD1 as D (7 bases). V lost 6 bases and J lost 6, with 22 bases in between. Germline assignment: CDR1 SNHLY and CDR2 FYNNEI. This CDR3 has 16 amino acids.